Sequencing of this T cell receptor (beta chain) was carried out in a study of tumour-infiltrating T cells in Burkitt lymphoma. Study in general: Repertoire clonality predicted overall and progression-free survival.

CDR1 is LNHDA and CDR2 is SQIVND in the germline V gene (reference sequence). The CDR3 extends over 12 amino acids. Trimming took off 7 bases at V and 10 bases at J, with 16 bases between the two ends. The protocol was immunoSEQ multiplex PCR, while the TCRdb copy is restricted to in-frame clones and leaves out a portion. The sample lists about 9,200 clones; roughly 60% were seen once. Sequenced sample: tumor tissue. The V gene is TRBV19, the J gene TRBJ1-1, with a possible D match to TRBD1 (5 bases). This receptor was taken from a human donor with diffuse large B-cell lymphoma. DNA of the CDR3: TGTGCCAGTACCGAGGGCGCCAGGGTAGCTTTCTTT. The encoded protein is CASTEGARVAFF.